Only a few counts were recorded for the clone carrying this T cell receptor beta chain. Its antigen is still unknown. The data derive from a study of T cell repertoires in cytomegalovirus infection. In the study overall: The public TCR beta signatures pointed to both CMV infection and matching HLA type. Points from the study as a whole: CMV-specific TCR beta clonotypes restricted by HLA-C were the ones dominating the ex vivo response. Cumulative frequency of public TCR beta families picked out carriers of CMV plus the relevant HLA.

One entry per CDR3 protein, called by TCRdb with MiXCR from the reads. Of 200,000 to 250,000 distinct CDR3 sequences listed, over 20% were seen once; the top ten hold roughly 18%. The CDR3 totals 15 residues. The V gene's germline CDR1 is DFQATT and CDR2 SNEGSKA (reference sequence). The ends were cut back, 6 bases at V and 1 base at J, with 17 bases in the middle. The receptor was isolated from a human donor in good health (CMV status not recorded). Some clones in this sample may be carry-over from other donors' samples. Specimen: CD8+ T cells from PBMCs. The rearrangement uses TRBV20-1 and TRBJ2-3, with D possibly being TRBD2 (6 bases). The CDR3, as DNA: TGCAGTGCCATGACTAGACCCAGTGGCACAGATACGCAGTATTTT. Residues: CSAMTRPSGTDTQYF.